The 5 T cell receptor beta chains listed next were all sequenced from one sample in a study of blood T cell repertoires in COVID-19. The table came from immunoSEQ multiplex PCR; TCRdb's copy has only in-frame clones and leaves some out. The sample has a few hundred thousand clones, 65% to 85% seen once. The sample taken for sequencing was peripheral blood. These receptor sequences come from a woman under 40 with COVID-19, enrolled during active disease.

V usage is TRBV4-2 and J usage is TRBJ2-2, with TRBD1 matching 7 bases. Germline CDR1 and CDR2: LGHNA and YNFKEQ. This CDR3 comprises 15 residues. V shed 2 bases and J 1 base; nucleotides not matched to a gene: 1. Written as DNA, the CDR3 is TGTGCCAGCAGCCAAAGGACAGGGAACACCGGGGAGCTGTTTTTT. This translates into CASSQRTGNTGELFF.

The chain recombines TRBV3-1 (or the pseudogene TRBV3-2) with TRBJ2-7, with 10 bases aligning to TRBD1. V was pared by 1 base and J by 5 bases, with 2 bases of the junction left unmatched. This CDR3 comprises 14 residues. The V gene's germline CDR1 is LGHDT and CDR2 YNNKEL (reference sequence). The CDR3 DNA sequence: TGTGCCAGCAGCCAAGGACAGGGGGCCAACGAGCAGTACTTC. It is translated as CASSQGQGANEQYF.

The chain's CDR3 is CASSFGRLAGALSYNEQFF. The CDR3 bases are TGCGCCAGCAGCTTCGGTCGACTAGCGGGAGCCCTCTCCTACAATGAGCAGTTCTTC. The chain employs TRBV5-1 and TRBJ2-1; TRBD2 aligns across 12 bases. The CDR3 has 19 residues. V lost 2 bases to trimming and J lost 0 bases; unmatched junction nucleotides: 9. In germline, CDR1 is SGHRS, CDR2 YFSETQ.

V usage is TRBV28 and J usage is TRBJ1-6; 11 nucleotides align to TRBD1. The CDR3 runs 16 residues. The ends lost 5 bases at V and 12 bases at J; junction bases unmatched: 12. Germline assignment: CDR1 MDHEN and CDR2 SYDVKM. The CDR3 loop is CASSPHWGQGGLPLHF. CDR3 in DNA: TGTGCCAGCAGTCCACACTGGGGACAGGGGGGGTTACCCCTCCACTTT.

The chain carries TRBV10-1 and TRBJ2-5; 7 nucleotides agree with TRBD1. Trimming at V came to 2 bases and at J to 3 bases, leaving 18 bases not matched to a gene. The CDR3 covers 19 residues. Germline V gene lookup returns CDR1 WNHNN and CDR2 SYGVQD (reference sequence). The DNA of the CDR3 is TGCGCCAGCAGTGAGACGACACAAAGGACAGGTCCCGAGAAAGAGACCCAGTACTTC. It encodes CASSETTQRTGPEKETQYF.